This T cell receptor beta chain was retrieved from a study of cytomegalovirus exposure and HLA in healthy donors. Background on the study: About 85 million unique TCR sequences came from HLA-typed donors in an early release.

Germline V gene sequence: CDR1 MDHEN, CDR2 SYDVKM. Trimming pared 8 bases from V and 4 bases from J, leaving 12 bases between. The CDR3 runs 12 residues. The PCR made use of 60 Vbeta and 13 Jbeta primers. Assay: immunoSEQ multiplex PCR; the TCRdb copy retains only in-frame clones and omits some. The repertoire holds about 82,000 clones, about nine tenths seen once, with less than 2.5% in the top ten. Although they were nominally healthy when sampled, donors likely had unrecorded immune exposures. A word on this clone: Its matching antigen is unknown.

Findings and caveats of the study: Of the V segments, some could not be distinguished, including TRBV6-2 and TRBV6-3, and were excluded.

The receptor comes from a man aged 18 to 29 in good health and CMV-seronegative. The specimen was PBMCs. This chain links TRBV28 with TRBJ2-7; a weak D match, TRBD1 (5 bases). The DNA of the CDR3 is TGTGCCAGCTTAGGACAAAATTACGAGCAGTACTTC. Its translation is CASLGQNYEQYF.